A few counts support the clone carrying this T cell receptor beta chain. Its antigen is unidentified. This sample was included in a study of glioma-infiltrating T cells. Study-wide results and limits: Gliomas, especially low-grade, showed above-expected tissue-blood divergence; non-neoplastic patients showed below.

Using RNA template, CDR3s of TCR alpha and beta were amplified with iRepertoire arm-PCR. TCRdb re-called the multiplex PCR reads through MiXCR, storing one row per CDR3 protein. The sample shows about 140,000 distinct CDR3 sequences, 35% to 50% of them seen only once. CDR1 and CDR2 from the germline V gene are LNHNV and YYDKDF (reference sequence). CDR3 length equals 15 residues. Trimming removed 0 bases from V and 0 bases from J, with 8 bases in between. The genes are TRBV15 and TRBJ1-2; unclear D gene. The receptor was derived from a human donor with low-grade glioma or glioblastoma, undergoing nonglioma brain surgery, or in good health (not recorded which). The sequenced material came from glioma tissue, nonneoplastic brain tissue, or PBMCs (not recorded which). CDR3 protein: CATSREDFSNYGYTF. The CDR3 DNA follows: TGTGCCACCAGCAGAGAGGATTTCTCTAACTATGGCTACACCTTC.